What follows are 16 T cell receptor beta chains derived from one specimen sequenced in a study of regulatory T cells in long-lasting Graves disease. Arm-PCR of CDR3 regions and iRepertoire HTBI primers were the basis on which TCR beta libraries were built. TCRdb called the multiplex PCR reads again in MiXCR, with one record for every CDR3 protein. The sample has over 500,000 distinct CDR3 sequences; roughly 15% are singletons. Regarding time point: newly diagnosed GD, antithyroid drugs for less than 3 months. Isolated PBMC RNA provided the starting material for the TCR library. This same sample was also taken into another study, of T cells in Graves' hyperthyroidism and ophthalmopathy.

The sample was peripheral blood mononuclear cells (PBMCs), taken at new diagnosis, from a patient treated with antithyroid drugs. Source of these receptors: a woman in her 30s with Graves disease.

This clonotype has at least ten counts. The V and J genes are TRBV19 and TRBJ1-1, with TRBD1 as a possible D gene (5 bases). This CDR3 has 12 amino acids. Germline V lookup: CDR1 LNHDA, CDR2 SQIVND (reference sequence). Trimming took off 7 bases at V and 8 bases at J, with 14 bases between the two ends. This chain's CDR3 is CASKYRTSEAFF. The CDR3, as DNA: TGTGCCAGTAAGTACAGGACTTCCGAAGCTTTCTTT.

CDR3 in DNA: TGTGCCAGCAGCGTAGGTTGGGGCTCTGGGGCCAACGTCCTGACTTTC. Translated: CASSVGWGSGANVLTF. The J gene is TRBJ2-6, the V gene TRBV9; D gene unclear. This CDR3 is 16 amino acids long. V lost 0 bases to trimming and J lost 0 bases, with 7 bases between them. The germline V gene encodes CDR1 SGDLS and CDR2 YYNGEE.

At least ten counts were recorded for this clonotype. The chain recombines TRBV7-3 with TRBJ2-5; 7 nucleotides align to TRBD1. J gave up 5 bases and V 5 bases, and 14 bases lay outside the gene matches. This CDR3 comprises 16 residues. The germline V gene has CDR1 SGHTA and CDR2 FQGTGA. CDR3 sequence (DNA): TGTGCCAGCAGCAGAATAGGGACAGCTACGGGGGAGACCCAGTACTTC. Translated: CASSRIGTATGETQYF.

This clonotype was seen a handful of times. The rearrangement joins TRBV7-9 to TRBJ2-1; perhaps TRBD2 as D (6 bases). The length of the CDR3 is 16 residues. Germline V gene sequence: CDR1 SEHNR, CDR2 FQNEAQ (reference sequence). Trimming took 5 bases from V and 9 from J, leaving 23 bases between them. The CDR3 DNA reads as TGTGCCAGCAGCCCGCCGGGACTCAGGTCGGGTGGTGAGCAGTTCTTC. It encodes CASSPPGLRSGGEQFF.

In this sample, this clonotype turned up many times. V usage is TRBV28 and J usage is TRBJ2-7; 9 bases agree with TRBD1. This CDR3 region has 15 residues. CDR1 and CDR2 (germline): MDHEN, SYDVKM. Trimming cost V 4 bases and J 5 bases; bases outside gene matches: 9. CDR3 region: CASSSPGTGRNEQYF. CDR3 DNA: TGTGCCAGCAGTTCTCCCGGGACAGGGAGGAACGAGCAGTACTTC.

The sample holds a few counts of this clonotype. Possible read error: a much larger clone is one base away. This chain connects TRBV12-3 or TRBV12-4 to TRBJ1-2; the D is unclear. The CDR3 runs to 14 residues. Trimming removed 3 bases at V and 10 bases at J, with 18 bases between. CDR3 nucleotides: TGTGCCAGCAGTTTCGACTTATACTCCCCAGACTACACCTTC. It encodes CASSFDLYSPDYTF.

This clonotype showed up just a few times. This chain links TRBV6-1 with TRBJ2-6; D is undetermined. Looked up from germline, CDR1 is MNHNS and CDR2 is SASEGT. The CDR3 is 18 residues long. Trimming removed 5 bases at V and 1 base at J, with 18 bases between. The CDR3 sequence is CASSLRADIISGANVLTF. CDR3 coding DNA: TGTGCCAGCAGTCTGCGCGCAGATATAATATCTGGGGCCAACGTCCTGACTTTC.

V gene TRBV9 combines with J gene TRBJ2-7; D possibly uses TRBD1 or TRBD2 (6 bases each). The V end was cut by 4 bases, the J end by 1 base, with 15 bases between. The CDR3 covers 15 residues. The germline V gene encodes CDR1 SGDLS and CDR2 YYNGEE. CDR3 nucleotide sequence: TGTGCCAGCAGCCCAATGTCGGGGGCATCCTACGAGCAGTACTTC. Translated: CASSPMSGASYEQYF. Drawing the rest from reference TRBV9 and TRBJ2-7, the complete variable domain is DSGVTQTPKHLITATGQRVTLRCSPRSGDLSVYWYQQSLDQGLQFLIQYYNGEERAKGNILERFSAQQFPDLHSELNLSSLELGDSALYFCASSPMSGASYEQYFGPGTRLTVT.

This clonotype was seen repeatedly, ten times or more. The chain carries TRBV3-1 and TRBJ2-3, with 7 nucleotides matching TRBD2. The CDR3 runs 17 residues. CDR1 and CDR2 from the germline V gene are LGHDT and YNNKEL (reference sequence). The ends lost 0 bases at V and 0 bases at J; junction bases unmatched: 6. The CDR3 bases are TGTGCCAGCAGCCAAGATTTAGCTAGCGGCAGCACAGATACGCAGTATTTT. Translation gives CASSQDLASGSTDTQYF.

This clonotype was seen ten or more times. The chain recombines TRBV12-3 or TRBV12-4 with TRBJ2-4; 11 nucleotides agree with TRBD2. J gave up 5 bases and V 6 bases, and 21 bases lay outside the gene matches. The CDR3 has 20 residues. In nucleotides, the CDR3 is TGTGCCAGCAGGTCTACAGGGGCGCTAGCGGGAGGACCTTGGCAAAACATTCAGTACTTC. Protein: CASRSTGALAGGPWQNIQYF.

This clonotype was seen more than once but under ten times. This chain joins TRBV18 and TRBJ2-3; 7 bases agree with TRBD2. The CDR3 contains 15 residues. Germline assignment: CDR1 KGHSH and CDR2 LQKENI. Trimming removed 3 bases from V and 2 bases from J; junction bases left unmatched: 5. CDR3 sequence: CASSPGTTITDTQYF. CDR3 sequence (DNA): TGTGCCAGCTCACCGGGGACTACTATCACAGATACGCAGTATTTT. The full variable domain, its missing parts supplied by reference TRBV18 and TRBJ2-3, is NAGVMQNPRHLVRRRGQEARLRCSPMKGHSHVYWYRQLPEEGLKFMVYLQKENIIDESGMPKERFSAEFPKEGPSILRIQQVVRGDSAAYFCASSPGTTITDTQYFGPGTRLTVL.

This clonotype was recorded once. It may be a read error: a sequence one base away is much more abundant. The CDR3 DNA is TGTGCCACCAGTGACCCGGGACAGGCCTACGAGCAGCACTTC. Its translation: CATSDPGQAYEQHF. The rearrangement links TRBV24-1 to TRBJ2-7, with 8 bases lining up with TRBD1. This CDR3 region has 14 residues. Per the germline V gene, CDR1 is KGHDR and CDR2 is SFDVKD.

J is TRBJ2-3 and V is TRBV7-2; 8 bases align to TRBD2. V dropped 3 bases and J dropped 4; count of bases not matched to a gene: 6. This CDR3 is 15 amino acids long. CDR1 and CDR2 from the germline V gene are SGHTA and FQGNSA. The CDR3 coding sequence is TGTGCCAGCAGCTTCTTAGCGGGAAAGGCAGATACGCAGTATTTT. This encodes CASSFLAGKADTQYF.

This clonotype was found once. It may be a read error: a sequence one base away is much more abundant. V and J are TRBV5-1 and TRBJ2-3, with unresolved D. This CDR3 spans 16 amino acids. Looked up from germline, CDR1 is SGHRS and CDR2 is YFSETQ. In DNA, the CDR3 is TGCGCCAGCAACTTGGGCGACGGAGACCTCACAGATACGCAGTATTTT. Amino acids: CASNLGDGDLTDTQYF.

This clonotype appeared a few times. The chain links TRBV18 to TRBJ2-7; TRBD2 matches 9 bases. This CDR3 spans 14 amino acids. V was pared by 6 bases and J by 5 bases, with 8 bases of the junction left unmatched. Germline CDR1 reads KGHSH; CDR2 reads LQKENI. The CDR3 sequence: CASSVREGRNEQYF. The CDR3 nucleotides are TGTGCCAGCTCGGTGCGGGAGGGCCGGAACGAGCAGTACTTC.

This sequence joins TRBV30 and TRBJ1-2; a possible D gene is TRBD1 (5 bases). The CDR3 consists of 12 residues. Germline V gives CDR1 GTSNPN, CDR2 SVGIG (reference sequence). The V end lost 3 bases, the J end lost 4 bases, and 9 bases lay between the germline ends. The CDR3 DNA reads as TGTGCCTGGAGCACAGGTCGCTATGGCTACACCTTC. It specifies CAWSTGRYGYTF.